This T cell receptor (beta chain) was recorded in a study of CD8 T cells in Susac syndrome. Reverse transcription of about 0.45 to 1 ug RNA was performed with random hexamers. Amplification of TCR beta CDR3 by immunoSEQ multiplex PCR spanned 54 Vbeta and 13 Jbeta. MiXCR, applied by TCRdb to the immunoSEQ multiplex PCR reads, yields one record per CDR3 protein. The sample includes about 200,000 distinct CDR3 sequences, 85% to 95% of them seen just once. The J segment lost 5 bases and the V segment lost 4 bases, leaving 7 bases of the junction unmatched. The germline CDR1 and CDR2 sequences are SGHRS and YFSETQ. The length of the CDR3 is 15 residues.

The chain combines TRBV5-1 with TRBJ1-1, with 11 nucleotides matching TRBD1. The sequenced sample was CD4+ T cells from PBMCs. The sequence derives from a human donor in good health. Written as DNA, the CDR3 is TGCGCCAGCAGCCCTCAGTGGGACAGGGGGACTGAAGCTTTCTTT. Encoded protein: CASSPQWDRGTEAFF.